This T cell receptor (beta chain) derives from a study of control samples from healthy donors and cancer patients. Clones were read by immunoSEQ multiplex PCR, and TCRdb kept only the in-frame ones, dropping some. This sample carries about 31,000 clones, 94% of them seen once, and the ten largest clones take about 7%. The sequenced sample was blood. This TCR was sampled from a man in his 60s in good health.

The CDR3 nucleotides read TGTGCCAGCAGCCCTACAGTTGAGGGTCTCCTCGGCTACACCTTC. It yields the protein CASSPTVEGLLGYTF. The gene calls are TRBV5-5 and TRBJ1-2; D is ambiguous. The V gene's germline CDR1 is SGHKS and CDR2 YYEKEE (reference sequence). The CDR3 sequence is 15 residues long. Trimming stripped 4 bases from V and 8 bases from J, with 21 bases between.